This TCR beta chain was sequenced for a study of blood T cell repertoires in COVID-19. As for the study in general: Researchers got acute and convalescent COVID-19 samples from the United States, Italy and Spain.

Generated by immunoSEQ multiplex PCR, the TCRdb table keeps only in-frame clones and is missing some. This sample carries roughly 120,000 clones, about 74% of them seen once, and the ten largest clones take approximately 6%. Those enrolled in Seattle joined during active infection and were followed longitudinally afterward. The sample consisted of peripheral blood. This receptor was taken from an elderly man with COVID-19, enrolled during active disease.

The CDR3 here is CASRNGGANNQPQHF. The CDR3 bases are TGTGCCAGCAGGAACGGAGGGGCGAACAATCAGCCCCAGCATTTT. This chain joins TRBV6-5 and TRBJ1-5; D perhaps matches TRBD1 (5 bases). The CDR3 runs 15 residues. Germline V gene data show CDR1 as MNHEY and CDR2 as SVGAGI. Trimming cost V 6 bases and J 3 bases, with 15 bases left between them.